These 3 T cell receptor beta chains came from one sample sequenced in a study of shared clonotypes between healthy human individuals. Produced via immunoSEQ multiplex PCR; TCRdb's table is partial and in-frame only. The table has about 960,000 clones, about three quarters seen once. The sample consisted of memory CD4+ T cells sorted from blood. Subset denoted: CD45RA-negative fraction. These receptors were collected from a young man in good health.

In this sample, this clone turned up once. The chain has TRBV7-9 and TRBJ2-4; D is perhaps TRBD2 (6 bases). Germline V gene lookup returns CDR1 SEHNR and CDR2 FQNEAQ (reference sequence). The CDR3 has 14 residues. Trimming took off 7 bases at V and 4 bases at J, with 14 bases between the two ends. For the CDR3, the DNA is TGTGCCAGCAAGGATGGAGGGGCAAAAAACATTCAGTACTTC. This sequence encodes CASKDGGAKNIQYF. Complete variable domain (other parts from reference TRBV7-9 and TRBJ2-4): DTGVSQNPRHKITKRGQNVTFRCDPISEHNRLYWYRQTLGQGPEFLTYFQNEAQLEKSRLLSDRFSAERPKGSFSTLEIQRTEQGDSAMYLCASKDGGAKNIQYFGAGTRLSVL.

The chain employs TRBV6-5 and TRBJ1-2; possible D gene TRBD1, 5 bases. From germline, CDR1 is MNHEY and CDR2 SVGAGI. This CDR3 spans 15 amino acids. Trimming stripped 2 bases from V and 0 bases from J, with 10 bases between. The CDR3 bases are TGTGCCAGCAGTTACGGGGGTAGTCCTAACTATGGCTACACCTTC. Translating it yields CASSYGGSPNYGYTF.

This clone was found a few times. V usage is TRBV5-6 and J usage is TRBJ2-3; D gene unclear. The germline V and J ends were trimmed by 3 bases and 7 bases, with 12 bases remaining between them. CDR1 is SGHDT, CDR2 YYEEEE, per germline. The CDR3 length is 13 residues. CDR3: CASSSRSGYTQYF. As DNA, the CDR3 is TGTGCCAGCAGCTCCCGATCCGGCTATACGCAGTATTTT.